This TCR beta chain stems from a study of T-cell reconstitution after alpha-beta-depleted transplantation in children. Construction of the TCRbeta library involved unique molecular identifiers. TCRdb called the PCR reads again in MiXCR, with one record for every CDR3 protein. The sample consists of over 150,000 distinct CDR3 sequences, over 5.5% of them appearing once. The V gene end was trimmed by 8 bases and the J gene end by 6 bases; junction bases not matched to a gene: 12. Looked up from germline, CDR1 is MDHEN and CDR2 is SYDVKM. CDR3 length: 14 amino acids. The source is a human donor who donated a stem cell graft to a child with Wiskott-Aldrich syndrome. The V gene is TRBV28, the J gene TRBJ1-1; 7 positions agree with TRBD1. Sequencing was performed on PBMCs from the stem cell graft donor, taken from the stem cell graft. Written as DNA, the CDR3 is TGTGCCAGCGGGGTCCGACAGGGTTCGGCTGAAGCTTTCTTT. Translated, it gives CASGVRQGSAEAFF.